The rows below give T cell receptor beta chains drawn from one sample of a study of early T cells in non-severe SARS-CoV-2 infection. A single record per CDR3 protein comes from TCRdb applying MiXCR to the 5' RACE reads. The sample records 75,000 to 100,000 distinct CDR3 sequences, over 13% being singletons. The sample was whole blood. The receptors were sampled from an adult who was a healthcare worker with PCR-confirmed SARS-CoV-2 infection or an uninfected control (not recorded which). The CDR3 runs from the conserved cysteine through the conserved F or W. A D gene is named only where the DNA matches it firmly. Clone size is stated in some rows and not others, as once, few, many or a class when expanded.

J: TRBJ2-2; D: TRBD2; V: TRBV27; size: many; CDR3: CASTPGGANTGELFF; DNA: TGTGCCAGCACCCCGGGAGGGGCGAACACCGGGGAGCTGTTTTTT
J: TRBJ2-1; D: TRBD1; V: TRBV20-1; size: few; CDR3: CSAPPFGQGARYNEQFF; DNA: TGCAGTGCGCCGCCCTTTGGACAGGGGGCGAGATACAATGAGCAGTTCTTC
J: TRBJ2-1; D: TRBD2; V: TRBV7-2; size: NA; CDR3: CASSLVHAGGLAADNEQFF; DNA: TGTGCCAGCAGCTTAGTGCACGCCGGGGGACTAGCGGCCGACAATGAGCAGTTCTTC
J: TRBJ1-1; D: NA; V: TRBV28; size: NA; CDR3: CASSFGFRGTEAFF; DNA: TGTGCCAGCAGTTTCGGATTTAGGGGCACTGAAGCTTTCTTT
J: TRBJ2-7; D: NA; V: TRBV30; size: few; CDR3: CAWSLTFRDGYSYEQYF; DNA: TGTGCCTGGAGCCTTACATTCCGGGACGGGTACTCCTACGAGCAGTACTTC
J: TRBJ2-7; D: NA; V: TRBV10-3; size: many; CDR3: CAISETGGQYEQYF; DNA: TGTGCCATCAGTGAGACCGGGGGCCAGTACGAGCAGTACTTC
J: TRBJ2-3; D: TRBD2; V: TRBV4-1; size: NA; CDR3: CASSQLTSGTDTQYF; DNA: TGCGCCAGCAGCCAACTGACTAGCGGCACAGATACGCAGTATTTT
J: TRBJ1-5; D: NA; V: TRBV12-3/TRBV12-4; size: NA; CDR3: CASSLKVGNQPQHF; DNA: TGTGCCAGCAGTTTAAAGGTTGGCAATCAGCCCCAGCATTTT
J: TRBJ1-1; D: NA; V: TRBV29-1; size: few; CDR3: CSVEAWNTEAFF; DNA: TGCAGCGTTGAAGCGTGGAACACTGAAGCTTTCTTT
J: TRBJ1-1; D: NA; V: TRBV29-1; size: NA; CDR3: CSGGRENTEAFF; DNA: TGCAGCGGGGGGCGAGAGAACACTGAAGCTTTCTTT
J: TRBJ2-5; D: NA; V: TRBV20-1; size: NA; CDR3: CSARDVSRQETQYF; DNA: TGCAGTGCTAGAGATGTGAGCCGCCAAGAGACCCAGTACTTC
J: TRBJ1-3; D: NA; V: TRBV27; size: few; CDR3: CASSLQGPRPGNTIYF; DNA: TGTGCCAGCAGTTTACAGGGACCACGACCTGGAAACACCATATATTTT
J: TRBJ2-7; D: NA; V: TRBV29-1; size: many; CDR3: CSVQGGGEYEQYF; DNA: TGCAGCGTCCAGGGCGGGGGCGAGTACGAGCAGTACTTC
J: TRBJ2-3; D: NA; V: TRBV29-1; size: NA; CDR3: CSVRVAVSTDTQYF; DNA: TGCAGCGTTAGGGTAGCAGTTAGCACAGATACGCAGTATTTT
J: TRBJ2-1; D: NA; V: TRBV12-3/TRBV12-4; size: NA; CDR3: CASSFAGYNEQFF; DNA: TGTGCCAGCAGTTTCGCCGGATACAATGAGCAGTTCTTC
J: TRBJ2-1; D: NA; V: TRBV7-3; size: NA; CDR3: CAYRGWEQFF; DNA: TGTGCCTACCGGGGCTGGGAGCAGTTCTTC
J: TRBJ2-1; D: NA; V: TRBV20-1; size: NA; CDR3: CSAPRTNYNEQFF; DNA: TGCAGTGCTCCCCGGACTAACTACAATGAGCAGTTCTTC
J: TRBJ1-1; D: NA; V: TRBV6-4; size: many; CDR3: CASSDSVNTEAFF; DNA: TGTGCCAGCAGTGACTCAGTGAACACTGAAGCTTTCTTT
J: TRBJ2-7; D: NA; V: TRBV29-1; size: few; CDR3: CSAQLWGTLASEQYF; DNA: TGCAGCGCCCAATTATGGGGGACCCTTGCTTCCGAGCAGTACTTC
J: TRBJ1-1; D: NA; V: TRBV7-9; size: NA; CDR3: CASSLRGKGAEAFF; DNA: TGTGCCAGCAGCTTACGGGGAAAGGGGGCTGAAGCTTTCTTT
J: TRBJ2-2; D: NA; V: TRBV7-9; size: few; CDR3: CASTPRLNTGELFF; DNA: TGTGCCAGCACGCCGCGGCTGAACACCGGGGAGCTGTTTTTT
J: TRBJ2-1; D: TRBD2; V: TRBV7-9; size: NA; CDR3: CASSSRTSTDNEQFF; DNA: TGTGCCAGCAGCTCCCGGACTAGCACTGACAATGAGCAGTTCTTC
J: TRBJ1-1; D: TRBD1; V: TRBV12-3/TRBV12-4; size: NA; CDR3: CASSRTGVNTEAFF; DNA: TGTGCCAGCAGCCGGACAGGGGTGAACACTGAAGCTTTCTTT
J: TRBJ2-7; D: NA; V: TRBV5-1; size: NA; CDR3: CASSSGTPGQLYEQYF; DNA: TGCGCCAGCAGCTCGGGGACCCCGGGACAACTGTACGAGCAGTACTTC
J: TRBJ2-5; D: NA; V: TRBV27; size: many; CDR3: CAAGVQETQYF; DNA: TGTGCCGCAGGAGTACAAGAGACCCAGTACTTC
J: TRBJ2-3; D: TRBD2; V: TRBV29-1; size: NA; CDR3: CSVEPSGSTDTQYF; DNA: TGCAGCGTTGAACCCAGCGGGAGTACAGATACGCAGTATTTT
J: TRBJ2-2; D: NA; V: TRBV10-2; size: NA; CDR3: CASSESSAQRQRGELFF; DNA: TGCGCCAGCAGTGAGTCTAGTGCCCAGCGGCAACGCGGGGAGCTGTTTTTT
J: TRBJ1-3; D: NA; V: TRBV20-1; size: NA; CDR3: CSARDINLSGNTIYF; DNA: TGCAGTGCTAGAGATATTAATCTGTCTGGAAACACCATATATTTT
J: TRBJ2-1; D: TRBD2; V: TRBV10-3; size: few; CDR3: CAISGAGTRGNEQFF; DNA: TGTGCCATCAGCGGGGCCGGGACTAGGGGTAATGAGCAGTTCTTC